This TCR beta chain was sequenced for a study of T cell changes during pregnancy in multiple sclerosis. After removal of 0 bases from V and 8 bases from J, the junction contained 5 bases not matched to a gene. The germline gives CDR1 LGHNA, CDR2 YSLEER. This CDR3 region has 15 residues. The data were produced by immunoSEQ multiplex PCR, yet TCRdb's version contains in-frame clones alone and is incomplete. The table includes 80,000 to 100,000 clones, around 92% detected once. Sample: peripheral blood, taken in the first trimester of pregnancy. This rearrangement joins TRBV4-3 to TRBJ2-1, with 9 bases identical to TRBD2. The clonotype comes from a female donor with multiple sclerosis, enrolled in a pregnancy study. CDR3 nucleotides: TGCGCCAGCAGCCAAGATCTAGCGGGAAGGTATGAGCAGTTCTTC. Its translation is CASSQDLAGRYEQFF.